Listed below are T cell receptor beta chains from one sample, sequenced in a study of blood T cell repertoires in COVID-19. Generated by immunoSEQ multiplex PCR, the TCRdb table keeps only in-frame clones and is missing some. The table shows 30,000 to 40,000 clones, with 80% to 90% occurring only once. The sample was peripheral blood. The source is a woman in her 70s with active COVID-19. CDR3s include the opening cysteine and the closing phenylalanine or tryptophan. A D gene is named only where the DNA matches it firmly. A clone size is listed for some rows: how often the clone was seen (once, few, many), or a class if it is expanded.

CDR3 protein | CDR3 DNA | D gene | J gene | V gene | clone size
CASSRDRVDTEAFF | TGTGCCAGCAGTAGAGACAGGGTCGACACTGAAGCTTTCTTT | TRBD1 | TRBJ1-1 | TRBV13 | -
CASRPTAVVNIQYF | TGTGCCAGCAGACCCACAGCTGTTGTAAACATTCAGTACTTC | - | TRBJ2-4 | TRBV5-5 | -
CATSGTRTGELFF | TGTGCCACCTCTGGGACTAGAACCGGGGAGCTGTTTTTT | TRBD2 | TRBJ2-2 | TRBV7-2 | -
CASSVGGGSPREQFF | TGTGCCAGCAGCGTAGGTGGGGGCTCCCCAAGGGAGCAGTTCTTC | - | TRBJ2-1 | TRBV9 | -
CAWKLNNSPLHF | TGTGCCTGGAAACTGAATAATTCACCCCTCCACTTT | - | TRBJ1-6 | TRBV30 | -
CASSRPGGGNTGELFF | TGTGCCAGCAGCCGGCCGGGGGGAGGAAACACCGGGGAGCTGTTTTTT | TRBD2 | TRBJ2-2 | TRBV5-4 | -
CAWSIDRGGDSPLHF | TGTGCCTGGAGTATAGACAGGGGTGGAGATTCACCCCTCCACTTT | TRBD1 | TRBJ1-6 | TRBV30 | -
CASSQWIGQGHEQYF | TGTGCCAGCAGCCAATGGATCGGACAGGGGCACGAGCAGTACTTC | TRBD1 | TRBJ2-7 | TRBV14 | -
CSVDSPGNEQFF | TGCAGCGTTGACTCACCGGGTAATGAGCAGTTCTTC | - | TRBJ2-1 | TRBV29-1 | -
CAISYRGPATEAFF | TGTGCCATCAGTTACAGGGGCCCGGCCACTGAAGCTTTCTTT | TRBD1 | TRBJ1-1 | TRBV10-3 | -
CASTSLTGELFF | TGTGCCAGCACCTCTTTAACCGGGGAGCTGTTTTTT | - | TRBJ2-2 | TRBV6-1 | -
CASSWAPFNEQFF | TGTGCCAGCAGCTGGGCCCCCTTCAATGAGCAGTTCTTC | - | TRBJ2-1 | TRBV7-3 | -
CASSPGQGQNTEAFF | TGTGCCAGCAGCCCAGGACAGGGCCAGAACACTGAAGCTTTCTTT | TRBD1 | TRBJ1-1 | TRBV5-6 | -
CASSQETSRETQYF | TGTGCCAGCAGCCAAGAGACTAGCAGAGAGACCCAGTACTTC | TRBD2 | TRBJ2-5 | TRBV3-1/TRBV3-2 | -
CASSYMGGQSYNEQFF | TGTGCCAGCAGTTATATGGGGGGTCAGTCCTACAATGAGCAGTTCTTC | - | TRBJ2-1 | TRBV6-5 | few
CASSLGGLNTEAFF | TGTGCCAGCAGCTTGGGGGGCCTGAACACTGAAGCTTTCTTT | - | TRBJ1-1 | TRBV5-4 | -
CASSVSDTNTGELFF | TGTGCCAGCAGCGTATCCGACACGAACACCGGGGAGCTGTTTTTT | - | TRBJ2-2 | TRBV9 | -
CASSSGVTSGRSGANVLTF | TGCGCCAGCAGCTCCGGTGTGACTAGCGGACGCTCTGGGGCCAACGTCCTGACTTTC | TRBD2 | TRBJ2-6 | TRBV5-1 | -
CASRSGLGGKSWETQYF | TGTGCCAGCAGATCCGGACTAGGAGGTAAGTCGTGGGAGACCCAGTACTTC | TRBD2 | TRBJ2-5 | TRBV3-1/TRBV3-2 | -
CASTASREQYF | TGTGCCAGCACGGCCTCGAGGGAGCAGTACTTC | - | TRBJ2-7 | TRBV28 | once
CASSPQGAHYGYTF | TGTGCCAGCAGTCCCCAAGGAGCTCACTATGGCTACACCTTC | - | TRBJ1-2 | TRBV5-5 | once
CASSLNGGETQYF | TGTGCCAGCAGCTTAAATGGCGGGGAGACCCAGTACTTC | - | TRBJ2-5 | TRBV7-3 | -
CASREKGVYTEAFF | TGTGCCAGCAGGGAGAAAGGGGTTTACACTGAAGCTTTCTTT | - | TRBJ1-1 | TRBV27 | -
CAISESGGGGQETQYF | TGTGCCATCAGTGAGTCGGGCGGGGGAGGCCAAGAGACCCAGTACTTC | TRBD2 | TRBJ2-5 | TRBV10-3 | -
CASSLGLAGANQETQYF | TGTGCCAGCAGCTTGGGACTAGCGGGGGCAAACCAAGAGACCCAGTACTTC | TRBD2 | TRBJ2-5 | TRBV7-8 | -
CASRFIVGASSYEQYF | TGTGCCAGCAGATTCATAGTTGGGGCTAGCTCCTACGAGCAGTACTTC | - | TRBJ2-7 | TRBV6-6 | -
CASSLSSDEQFF | TGTGCCAGCTCCCTTAGCAGCGATGAGCAGTTCTTC | - | TRBJ2-1 | TRBV18 | once
CASSPGLAGAGTTDTQYF | TGTGCCAGTAGTCCGGGACTAGCGGGGGCCGGAACCACAGATACGCAGTATTTT | TRBD2 | TRBJ2-3 | TRBV19 | -